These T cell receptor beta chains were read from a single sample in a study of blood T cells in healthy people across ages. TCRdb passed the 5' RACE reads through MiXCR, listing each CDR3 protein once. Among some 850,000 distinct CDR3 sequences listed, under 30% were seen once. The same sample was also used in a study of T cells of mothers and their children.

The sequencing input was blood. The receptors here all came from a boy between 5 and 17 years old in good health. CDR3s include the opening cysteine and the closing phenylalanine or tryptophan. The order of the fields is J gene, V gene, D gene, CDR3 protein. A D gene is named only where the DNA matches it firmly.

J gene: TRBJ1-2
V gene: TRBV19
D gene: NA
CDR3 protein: CATTPWDGKREYGYTF

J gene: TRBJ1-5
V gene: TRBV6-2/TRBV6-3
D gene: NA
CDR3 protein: CASSYSWTVDQPQHF

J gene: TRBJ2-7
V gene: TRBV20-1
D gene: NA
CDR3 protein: CSATDRTYEQYF

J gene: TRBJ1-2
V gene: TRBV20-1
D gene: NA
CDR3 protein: CSAQEGSSGYTF

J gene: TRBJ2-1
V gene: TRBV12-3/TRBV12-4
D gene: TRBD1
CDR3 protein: CASSFWGPGQGTHEQFF

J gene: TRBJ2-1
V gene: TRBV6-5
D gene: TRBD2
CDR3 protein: CASSYSKRGLSYNEQFF

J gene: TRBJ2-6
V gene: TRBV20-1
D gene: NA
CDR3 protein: CSARDPHRDTGANVLTF

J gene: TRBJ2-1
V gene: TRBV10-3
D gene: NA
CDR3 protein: CANSRGDEQFF

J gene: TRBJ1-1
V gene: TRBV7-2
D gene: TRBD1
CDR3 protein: CASSLESGTGYLAFF

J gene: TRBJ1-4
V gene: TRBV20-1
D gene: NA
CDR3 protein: CSALGQPTTNEKLFF

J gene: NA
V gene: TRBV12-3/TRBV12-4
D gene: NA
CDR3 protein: CASSTPHEQFF

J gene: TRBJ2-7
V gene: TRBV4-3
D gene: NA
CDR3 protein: CASSLGTSPYEQYF

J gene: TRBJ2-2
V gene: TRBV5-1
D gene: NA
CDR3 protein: CASTRGDRNTGELFF

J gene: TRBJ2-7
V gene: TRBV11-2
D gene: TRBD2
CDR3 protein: CASNPGRRTSDEQYF

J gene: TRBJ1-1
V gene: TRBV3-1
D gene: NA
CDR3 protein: CASSLGGSMNTEAFF

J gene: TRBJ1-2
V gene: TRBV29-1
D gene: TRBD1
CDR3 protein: CSVHKRQGGYGYTF

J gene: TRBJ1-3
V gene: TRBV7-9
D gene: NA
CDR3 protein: CASSTGPSGNTIYF

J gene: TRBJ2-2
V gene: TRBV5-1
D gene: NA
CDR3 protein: CASSLLDSVTRELFF

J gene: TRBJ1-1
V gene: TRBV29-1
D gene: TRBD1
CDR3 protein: CSVGLQGRLPEAFF

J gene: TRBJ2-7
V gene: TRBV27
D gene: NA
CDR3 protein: CASSYHGGTYEQYF

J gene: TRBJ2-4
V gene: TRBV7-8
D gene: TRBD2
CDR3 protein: CASSLVIAGVFAHKNIQYF

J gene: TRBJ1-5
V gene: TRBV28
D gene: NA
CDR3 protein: CASSLSTGLDQPQHF

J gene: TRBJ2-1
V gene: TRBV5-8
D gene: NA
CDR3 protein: CASSLTRGSYNEQFF

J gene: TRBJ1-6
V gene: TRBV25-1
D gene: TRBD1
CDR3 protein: CASSDKTGTGLSPLHF

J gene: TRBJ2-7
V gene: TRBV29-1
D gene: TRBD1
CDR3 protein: CSVGGGTGGDEQYF

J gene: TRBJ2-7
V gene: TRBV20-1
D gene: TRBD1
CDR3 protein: CSARSLSPGQGLYEQYF

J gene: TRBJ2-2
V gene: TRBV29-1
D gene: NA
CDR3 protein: CSVETGTNTGELFF

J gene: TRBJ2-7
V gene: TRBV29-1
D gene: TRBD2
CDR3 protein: CSVVGTSGPYEQYF

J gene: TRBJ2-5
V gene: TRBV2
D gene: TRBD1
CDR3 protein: CASSGQGIETQYF

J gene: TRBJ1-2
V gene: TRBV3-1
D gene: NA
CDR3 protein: CASSQDYRHRSSYGYTF

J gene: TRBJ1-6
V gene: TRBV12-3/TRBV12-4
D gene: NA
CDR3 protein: CASRAPRAFYSPLHF

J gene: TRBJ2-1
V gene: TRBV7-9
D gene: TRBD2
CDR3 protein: CASRRGTSGKNNEQFF

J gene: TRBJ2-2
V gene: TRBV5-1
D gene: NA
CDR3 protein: CASSAYPGGNWNTGELFF

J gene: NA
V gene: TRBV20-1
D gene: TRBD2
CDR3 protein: CSAAILLGTSGGGYSYNEQFF

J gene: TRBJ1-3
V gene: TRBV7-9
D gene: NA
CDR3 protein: CASSGVGDSGNTIYF

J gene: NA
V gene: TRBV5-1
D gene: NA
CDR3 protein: CASSPGTVRYEQYF

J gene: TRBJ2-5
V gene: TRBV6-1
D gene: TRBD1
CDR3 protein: CASRIRDRGRSGQETQYF

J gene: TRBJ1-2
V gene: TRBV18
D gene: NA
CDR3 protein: CASSLQDTDGYTF

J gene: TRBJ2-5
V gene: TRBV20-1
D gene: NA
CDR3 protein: CSARDRGVGSSETQYF

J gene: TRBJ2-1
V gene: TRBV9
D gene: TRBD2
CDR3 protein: CASSERGGVVDEQFF

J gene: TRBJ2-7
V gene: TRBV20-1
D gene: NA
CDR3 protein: CSAPTQGYEQYF

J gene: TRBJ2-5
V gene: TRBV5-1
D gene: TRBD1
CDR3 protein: CASSAADRDETQYF

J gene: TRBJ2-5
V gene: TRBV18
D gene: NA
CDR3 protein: CASSPRSTFRGETQYF

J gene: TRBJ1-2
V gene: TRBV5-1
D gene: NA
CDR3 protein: CASSPSGHGTFNYGYTF

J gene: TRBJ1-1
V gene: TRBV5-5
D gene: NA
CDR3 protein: CASSFPAGTSGNTEAFF

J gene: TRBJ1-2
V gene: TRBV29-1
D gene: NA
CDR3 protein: CSVSVLYGYTF

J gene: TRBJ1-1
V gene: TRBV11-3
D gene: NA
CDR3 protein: CASSLIKSMEAFF

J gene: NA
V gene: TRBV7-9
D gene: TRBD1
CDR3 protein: CASSFTGGDEQFF

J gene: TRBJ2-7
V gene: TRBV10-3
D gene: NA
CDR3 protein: CAISDDGEQYF

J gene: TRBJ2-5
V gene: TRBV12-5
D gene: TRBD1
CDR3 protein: CASGFTGAETQYF

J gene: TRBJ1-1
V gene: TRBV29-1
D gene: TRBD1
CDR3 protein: CSVDRARGLNTEAFF

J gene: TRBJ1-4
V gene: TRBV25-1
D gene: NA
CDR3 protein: CASSGARGSNEKLFF

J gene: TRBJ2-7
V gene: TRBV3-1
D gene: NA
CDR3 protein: CASSQERTPSPKQYF

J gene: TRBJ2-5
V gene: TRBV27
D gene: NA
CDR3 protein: CASTPFSDRVGETQYF